The 23 T cell receptor beta chains below come from one sample, sequenced in a study of shared clonotypes between healthy human individuals. Using immunoSEQ multiplex PCR, the repertoire was profiled, and TCRdb retains in-frame clones only, with some absent. The sample holds 700,000 or so clones, 55% to 75% seen once. The sample taken for sequencing was memory CD4+ T cells sorted from blood. The subset is: CD45RA-negative fraction. The source is a woman aged 25 to 39 in good health.

This clone was seen more than once but under ten times. The chain has TRBV7-8 and TRBJ2-7; 11 nucleotides line up with TRBD2. CDR1 is SGHVS, CDR2 FQNEAQ, per germline. V shed 1 base, J shed 7 bases, and the junction held 15 bases outside the gene matches. The CDR3 contains 18 residues. The CDR3 DNA sequence: TGTGCCAGCAGCTTAGTGTTCTGGGATACTAGCGGGAGTGGAGAGCAGTACTTC. Amino acids: CASSLVFWDTSGSGEQYF.

DNA for the CDR3: TGTGCCAGCAGCCATTCAGGTATATTGGACATTCAGTACTTC. As protein: CASSHSGILDIQYF. The chain is built from TRBV16 and TRBJ2-4, with no clear D. CDR1 KGHSY and CDR2 FQNENV come from the germline V gene. Deletions cut 3 bases from V and 8 bases from J, with 14 bases between. This CDR3 has 14 amino acids.

The J gene is TRBJ1-5, the V gene TRBV2, with D possibly TRBD1 on 5 matching bases. This CDR3 region has 15 residues. V was trimmed by 5 bases and J by 3 bases, leaving 14 bases between them. Germline V lookup: CDR1 SNHLY, CDR2 FYNNEI. The CDR3 nucleotides are TGTGCCAGCAGTCTTCAGGGTACAGCCAATCAGCCCCAGCATTTT. Translation gives CASSLQGTANQPQHF.

The chain couples TRBV5-4 to TRBJ2-1; 10 positions agree with TRBD1. Germline V gene data show CDR1 as SGHNT and CDR2 as YYREEE (reference sequence). The CDR3 extends over 15 amino acids. V was clipped by 4 bases and J by 4 bases; unmatched bases: 5. The CDR3 protein is CASSTDRGRYNEQFF. The CDR3 coding sequence is TGTGCCAGCAGCACCGACAGGGGGCGGTACAATGAGCAGTTCTTC.

This sequence joins TRBV20-1 and TRBJ1-1; the D is unclear. Germline V lookup: CDR1 DFQATT, CDR2 SNEGSKA (reference sequence). This CDR3 comprises 11 residues. With 4 bases removed from V and 4 bases from J, the gap between germline ends came to 7 bases. CDR3 in DNA: TGCAGTGCTACACGGGGCACTGAAGCTTTCTTT. It specifies CSATRGTEAFF.

The CDR3 loop is CASSYAGYEQYF. In DNA, the CDR3 is TGTGCCAGCAGCTACGCGGGCTACGAGCAGTACTTC. The chain is built from TRBV7-9 and TRBJ2-7, with D possibly TRBD2 on 5 matching bases. V was pared by 4 bases and J by 3 bases, with 7 bases between. The CDR3 loop spans 12 amino acids. Per germline, CDR1 SEHNR and CDR2 FQNEAQ (reference sequence).

This clone was counted between two and nine times. Other nucleotide sequences in the sample specify the same CDR3. The CDR3 loop is CASSESGSSYEQYF. The CDR3 DNA follows: TGTGCCAGCAGTGAATCGGGCTCCTCCTACGAGCAGTACTTC. The genes are TRBV25-1 and TRBJ2-7; D is undetermined. Germline values: CDR1 MGHDK, CDR2 SYGVNS. The CDR3 extends over 14 amino acids. The germline V and J ends were trimmed by 1 base and 0 bases, with 7 bases remaining between them.

The gene calls are TRBV4-2 and TRBJ1-2; D is ambiguous. The V end lost 0 bases, the J end lost 8 bases, and 13 bases lay between the germline ends. The CDR3 runs 14 residues. The germline CDR1 and CDR2 sequences are LGHNA and YNFKEQ. CDR3 loop: CASSQELGPWGYTF. CDR3 nucleotides: TGTGCCAGCAGCCAAGAGTTGGGCCCCTGGGGCTACACCTTC.

In its sample, this clone was seen a few times. The chain joins TRBV5-1 to TRBJ1-2; D remains ambiguous. This CDR3 has 14 amino acids. CDR1 is SGHRS and CDR2 is YFSETQ in the germline V gene. Trimming pared 4 bases from V and 4 bases from J, leaving 14 bases between. CDR3 residues: CASSPVTETYGYTF. The CDR3 nucleotides read TGCGCCAGCAGCCCCGTAACCGAGACCTATGGCTACACCTTC.

The chain couples TRBV5-6 to TRBJ1-1; TRBD1 aligns across 7 bases. Germline V lookup: CDR1 SGHDT, CDR2 YYEEEE. This CDR3 is built from 16 residues. With V trimmed by 0 bases and J by 5 bases, 10 bases remained unmatched. CDR3 coding DNA: TGTGCCAGCAGCTTGGACAGGGGTAGGGCTTGGACTGAAGCTTTCTTT. Translation gives CASSLDRGRAWTEAFF.

The chain joins TRBV7-3 to TRBJ1-1, with D unclear. The CDR3 is 13 amino acids. The V end was cut by 3 bases, the J end by 3 bases, with 8 bases between. Germline V lookup: CDR1 SGHTA, CDR2 FQGTGA. CDR3 DNA: TGTGCCAGCAGCTTCCACCCGGACACTGAAGCTTTCTTT. It specifies CASSFHPDTEAFF.

DNA for the CDR3: TGTGCCTGGAAAAAACCTCCCGGGACAGGGGCGTACGAGCAGTACTTC. Its protein is CAWKKPPGTGAYEQYF. The chain employs TRBV30 and TRBJ2-7, with TRBD1 matching 10 bases. Germline V gene data show CDR1 as GTSNPN and CDR2 as SVGIG (reference sequence). J was trimmed by 4 bases and V by 4 bases; bases with no gene match: 13. CDR3 length equals 16 residues.

The gene calls are TRBV5-4 and TRBJ1-1, with a weak D call TRBD1 (6 bases). The length of the CDR3 is 14 residues. The germline V gene has CDR1 SGHNT and CDR2 YYREEE (reference sequence). Trimming removed 1 base from V and 3 bases from J, with 10 bases in between. The CDR3 loop reads CASSLKQGDTEAFF. The CDR3 region has the DNA TGTGCCAGCAGCTTGAAACAGGGAGACACTGAAGCTTTCTTT. Together with reference TRBV5-4 and TRBJ1-1, the CDR3 gives the full variable domain: ETGVTQSPTHLIKTRGQQVTLRCSSQSGHNTVSWYQQALGQGPQFIFQYYREEENGRGNFPPRFSGLQFPNYSSELNVNALELDDSALYLCASSLKQGDTEAFFGQGTRLTVV.

This clone has only one observation. The rearrangement links TRBV28 to TRBJ1-5, with unresolved D. Per the germline V gene, CDR1 is MDHEN and CDR2 is SYDVKM. This CDR3 is built from 13 residues. Trimming shortened V by 2 bases and J by 4 bases, and 6 bases separated the two germline ends. The CDR3 loop is CASSLLINQPQHF. The CDR3 nucleotides are TGTGCCAGCAGTTTACTCATAAATCAGCCCCAGCATTTT.

This chain joins TRBV11-2 and TRBJ2-5; D ambiguous. The germline V and J ends were trimmed by 1 base and 7 bases, with 10 bases remaining between them. CDR3 length: 13 amino acids. Germline V CDR1 and CDR2: SGHAT, FQNNGV. CDR3 loop: CASSLARSATQYF. In DNA, the CDR3 is TGTGCCAGCAGCTTAGCGCGAAGTGCGACCCAGTACTTC.

This chain connects TRBV7-2 to TRBJ2-7; 10 bases align to TRBD1. Germline V lookup: CDR1 SGHTA, CDR2 FQGNSA. With 7 bases clipped from V and 6 bases from J, the junction kept 15 bases outside the gene matches. CDR3 size: 16 residues. This CDR3 is CASTKGAGTGDGEQYF. CDR3 nucleotides: TGTGCCAGCACCAAGGGCGCAGGGACAGGGGACGGCGAGCAGTACTTC.

A word on this clone: This specimen includes other DNA sequences encoding the same CDR3. The chain carries TRBV5-1 and TRBJ2-7; no reliable D call. The germline gives CDR1 SGHRS, CDR2 YFSETQ. The germline V and J ends were trimmed by 0 bases and 6 bases, with 10 bases remaining between them. This CDR3 region has 13 residues. The CDR3: CASSLVEAGEQYF. In DNA, the CDR3 is TGCGCCAGCAGCTTGGTTGAGGCCGGCGAGCAGTACTTC. The full variable domain, in which reference TRBV5-1 and TRBJ2-7 provide the parts outside the CDR3, is KAGVTQTPRYLIKTRGQQVTLSCSPISGHRSVSWYQQTPGQGLQFLFEYFSETQRNKGNFPGRFSGRQFSNSRSEMNVSTLELGDSALYLCASSLVEAGEQYFGPGTRLTVT.

This sequence joins TRBV7-8 and TRBJ2-7, with D possibly TRBD1 on 5 matching bases. V was cut by 7 bases and J by 2 bases, with 18 bases left in between. Germline V gene sequence: CDR1 SGHVS, CDR2 FQNEAQ. The CDR3 is 15 residues long. For the CDR3, the DNA is TGTGCCAGCAACCATAGGGTCCAGGGTGCCTACGAGCAGTACTTC. The encoded protein is CASNHRVQGAYEQYF.

The rearrangement uses TRBV9 and TRBJ1-1; D is undetermined. The CDR3 has 15 amino acids. Per the germline V gene, CDR1 is SGDLS and CDR2 is YYNGEE. Between the trimmed V and J ends, which lost 7 bases and 4 bases, there was a span of 20 bases. The CDR3: CASGGERGWGTEAFF. The CDR3 DNA follows: TGTGCCAGCGGTGGGGAGCGGGGTTGGGGCACTGAAGCTTTCTTT. Full variable domain (outside the CDR3, taken from reference TRBV9 and TRBJ1-1): DSGVTQTPKHLITATGQRVTLRCSPRSGDLSVYWYQQSLDQGLQFLIQYYNGEERAKGNILERFSAQQFPDLHSELNLSSLELGDSALYFCASGGERGWGTEAFFGQGTRLTVV.

V and J are TRBV11-2 and TRBJ2-3, with D possibly TRBD2 on 5 matching bases. This CDR3 has 16 amino acids. Germline V lookup: CDR1 SGHAT, CDR2 FQNNGV. Trimming took 2 bases from V and 2 from J, leaving 14 bases between them. The CDR3 region is CASSLREGGDTDTQYF. Written as DNA, the CDR3 is TGTGCCAGCAGCTTAAGAGAGGGCGGCGACACAGATACGCAGTATTTT.

This clone appeared a few times. The V call is TRBV7-2, the J call TRBJ1-1, with D unclear. The germline CDR1 and CDR2 sequences are SGHTA and FQGNSA. V gave up 3 bases and J gave up 4 bases, with 12 bases separating them. The CDR3 is 14 amino acids. CDR3 coding DNA: TGTGCCAGCAGCTTTTCCTCAACAGTCACTGAAGCTTTCTTT. This sequence encodes CASSFSSTVTEAFF. The entire variable domain, with the rest obtained from reference TRBV7-2 and TRBJ1-1, is as follows: GAGVSQSPSNKVTEKGKDVELRCDPISGHTALYWYRQSLGQGLEFLIYFQGNSAPDKSGLPSDRFSAERTGGSVSTLTIQRTQQEDSAVYLCASSFSSTVTEAFFGQGTRLTVV.

This rearrangement joins TRBV29-1 to TRBJ2-7, with a possible D match to TRBD2 (5 bases). The CDR3 sequence is 13 residues long. Looked up from germline, CDR1 is SQVTM and CDR2 is ANQGSEA. V lost 7 bases to trimming and J lost 2 bases, with 15 bases between them. CDR3 DNA: TGCAGCGCAGGAAGGGAGTCTCCCTACGAGCAGTACTTC. This sequence encodes CSAGRESPYEQYF.

This clone was seen at least ten times. V is TRBV5-1 and J is TRBJ2-7; no clear D gene. Germline V CDR1 and CDR2: SGHRS, YFSETQ. V was shortened by 3 bases and J by 7 bases, with 14 bases between the two germline ends. The CDR3 contains 13 residues. CDR3 residues: CASSSYGPGEQYF. In DNA form, the CDR3 reads TGCGCCAGCAGCTCCTACGGCCCCGGAGAGCAGTACTTC.